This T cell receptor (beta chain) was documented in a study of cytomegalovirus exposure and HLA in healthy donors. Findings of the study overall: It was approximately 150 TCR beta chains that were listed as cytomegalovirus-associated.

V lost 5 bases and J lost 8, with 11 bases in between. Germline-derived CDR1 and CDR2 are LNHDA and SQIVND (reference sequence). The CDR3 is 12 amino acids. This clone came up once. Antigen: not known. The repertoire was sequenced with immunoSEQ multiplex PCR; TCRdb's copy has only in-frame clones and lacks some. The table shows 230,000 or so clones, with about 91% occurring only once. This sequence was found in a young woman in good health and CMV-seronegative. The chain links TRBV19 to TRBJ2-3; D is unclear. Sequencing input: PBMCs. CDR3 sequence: CASSVWPGTQYF. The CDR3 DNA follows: TGTGCCAGTAGTGTCTGGCCGGGTACGCAGTATTTT.